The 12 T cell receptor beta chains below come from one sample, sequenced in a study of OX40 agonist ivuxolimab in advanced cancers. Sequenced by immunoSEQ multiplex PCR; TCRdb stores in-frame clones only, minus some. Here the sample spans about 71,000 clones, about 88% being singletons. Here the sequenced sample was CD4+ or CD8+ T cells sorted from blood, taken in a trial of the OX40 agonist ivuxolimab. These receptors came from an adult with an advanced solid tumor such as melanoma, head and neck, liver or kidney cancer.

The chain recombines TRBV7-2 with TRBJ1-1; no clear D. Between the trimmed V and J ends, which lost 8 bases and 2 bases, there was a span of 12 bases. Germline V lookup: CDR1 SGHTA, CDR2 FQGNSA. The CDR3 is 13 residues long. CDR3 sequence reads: CASAHGDNTEAFF. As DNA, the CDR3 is TGTGCCAGCGCCCATGGAGATAACACTGAAGCTTTCTTT. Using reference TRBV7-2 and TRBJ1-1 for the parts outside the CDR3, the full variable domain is GAGVSQSPSNKVTEKGKDVELRCDPISGHTALYWYRQSLGQGLEFLIYFQGNSAPDKSGLPSDRFSAERTGGSVSTLTIQRTQQEDSAVYLCASAHGDNTEAFFGQGTRLTVV.

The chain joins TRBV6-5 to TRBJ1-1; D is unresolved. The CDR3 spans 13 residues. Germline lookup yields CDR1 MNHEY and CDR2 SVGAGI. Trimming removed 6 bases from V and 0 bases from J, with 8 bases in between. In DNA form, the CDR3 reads TGTGCCAGCAGACGAGGCATGAACACTGAAGCTTTCTTT. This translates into CASRRGMNTEAFF.

CDR3 loop: CASSNAGGQETQYF. Here the CDR3 DNA reads TGTGCCAGCAGCAACGCGGGAGGGCAAGAGACCCAGTACTTC. This chain joins TRBV28 and TRBJ2-5, with 9 bases matching TRBD2. In germline, CDR1 is MDHEN, CDR2 SYDVKM. The CDR3 has 14 amino acids. V dropped 6 bases and J dropped 2; count of bases not matched to a gene: 4.

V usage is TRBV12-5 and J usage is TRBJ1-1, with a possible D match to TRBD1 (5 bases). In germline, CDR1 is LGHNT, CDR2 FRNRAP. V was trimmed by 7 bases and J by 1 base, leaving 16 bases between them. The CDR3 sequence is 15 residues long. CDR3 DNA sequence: TGTGCTAGTGACCCCAGTCTCGGGGGGAACACTGAAGCTTTCTTT. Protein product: CASDPSLGGNTEAFF.

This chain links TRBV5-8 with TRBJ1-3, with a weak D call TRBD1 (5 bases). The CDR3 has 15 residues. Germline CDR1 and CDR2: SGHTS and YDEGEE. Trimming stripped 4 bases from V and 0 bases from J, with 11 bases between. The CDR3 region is CASSPGTASGNTIYF. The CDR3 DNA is TGTGCCAGCAGCCCCGGGACGGCCTCTGGAAACACCATATATTTT.

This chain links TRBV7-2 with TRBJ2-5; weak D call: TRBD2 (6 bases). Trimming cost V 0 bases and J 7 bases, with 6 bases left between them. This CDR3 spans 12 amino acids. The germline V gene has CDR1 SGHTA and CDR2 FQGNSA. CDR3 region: CASSLAGGTQYF. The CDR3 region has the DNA TGTGCCAGCAGCTTAGCGGGAGGGACCCAGTACTTC.

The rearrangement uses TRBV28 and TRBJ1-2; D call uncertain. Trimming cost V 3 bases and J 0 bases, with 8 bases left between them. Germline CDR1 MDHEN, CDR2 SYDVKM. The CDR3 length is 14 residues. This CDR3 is CASSFGKTNYGYTF. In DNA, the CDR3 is TGTGCCAGCAGTTTTGGGAAAACTAACTATGGCTACACCTTC.

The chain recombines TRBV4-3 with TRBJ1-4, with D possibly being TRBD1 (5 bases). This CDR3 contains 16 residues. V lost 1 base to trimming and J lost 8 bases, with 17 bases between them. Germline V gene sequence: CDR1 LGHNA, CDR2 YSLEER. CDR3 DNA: TGCGCCAGCAGCCAAGCCAGGACCGGGGCGGGAGAAAAACTGTTTTTT. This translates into CASSQARTGAGEKLFF.

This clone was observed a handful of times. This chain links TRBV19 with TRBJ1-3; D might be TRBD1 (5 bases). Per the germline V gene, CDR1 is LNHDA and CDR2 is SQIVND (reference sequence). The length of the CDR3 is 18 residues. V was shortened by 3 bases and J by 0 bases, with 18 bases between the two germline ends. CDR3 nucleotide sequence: TGTGCCAGTAGTATGGATCGGGACTCCTGGAGCTCTGGAAACACCATATATTTT. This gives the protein CASSMDRDSWSSGNTIYF.

The chain's CDR3 is CASTLRAGGEYEQYF. For the CDR3, the DNA is TGTGCCAGCACCTTGAGGGCAGGGGGCGAATACGAGCAGTACTTC. This chain links TRBV27 with TRBJ2-5; the match to TRBD1 covers 8 bases. The J call is doubtful: the DNA matches TRBJ2-7 better. The CDR3 covers 15 residues. In germline, CDR1 is MNHEY, CDR2 SMNVEV (reference sequence).

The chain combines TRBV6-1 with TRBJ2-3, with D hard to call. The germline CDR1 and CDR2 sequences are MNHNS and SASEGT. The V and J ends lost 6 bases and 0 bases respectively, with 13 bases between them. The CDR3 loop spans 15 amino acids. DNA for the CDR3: TGTGCCAGCAGACCTACCCGTGGCAGCACAGATACGCAGTATTTT. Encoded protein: CASRPTRGSTDTQYF.

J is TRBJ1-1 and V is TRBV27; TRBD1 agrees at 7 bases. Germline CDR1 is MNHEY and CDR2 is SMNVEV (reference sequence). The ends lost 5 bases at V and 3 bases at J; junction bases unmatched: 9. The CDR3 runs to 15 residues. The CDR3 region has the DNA TGTGCCAGCAGTCCCCGGACAGGAGGGTACACTGAAGCTTTCTTT. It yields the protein CASSPRTGGYTEAFF.